This T cell receptor (beta chain) was documented in a study of blood T cell repertoires in COVID-19. About the study: Acute-phase and convalescent COVID-19 samples originated in the United States, Italy and Spain.

The CDR3 sequence is 15 residues long. With V trimmed by 6 bases and J by 7 bases, 8 bases remained unmatched. The germline gives CDR1 SNHLY, CDR2 FYNNEI. The authors' processing: The assay estimated nucleated cells by amplifying reference gene primers. Some clones are missing from TCRdb's copy, which holds only in-frame ones; the method was immunoSEQ multiplex PCR. D and trimming come from the DNA, and the V and J calls and clone size come from that table. Among about 190,000 clones listed, less than 90% were seen once. This clonotype originated in a human donor in a cohort sampled during active COVID-19. The sequenced sample was peripheral blood. The genes are TRBV2 and TRBJ2-1; 11 nucleotides agree with TRBD2. The CDR3 region has the DNA TGTGCCAGCAGGATACTAGCGGGAGCTTTTAATGAGCAGTTCTTC. Translated: CASRILAGAFNEQFF.